This paragraph reports one T cell receptor beta chain. Its specificity is not known. These data originate in a study of T cell responses to AZD1222 COVID-19 vaccine. Germline trimming cut 5 bases from V and 5 bases from J; bases unmatched to any gene: 10. The CDR3 is 17 amino acids. The germline V gene has CDR1 SGDLS and CDR2 YYNGEE. Overall study results and limits: The study identified only six AZD1222 recipients as seropositive at baseline. Distributed over spike, vaccine-associated CD4 TCRs predominated at 160-218 and 743-854.

Using immunoSEQ multiplex PCR, the repertoire was profiled, and TCRdb retains in-frame clones only, with some absent. The table records about 93,000 clones, around 92% of them present only once. The sequence was collected from an adult in good health. The genes are TRBV9 and TRBJ2-2, with TRBD2 identical over 12 bases. The starting material was peripheral blood, obtained on day 0 of MenACWY control vaccination. Here the CDR3 reads CASSPSGGALGTGELFF. In nucleotides, the CDR3 is TGTGCCAGCAGTCCTAGCGGGGGGGCCCTAGGAACCGGGGAGCTGTTTTTT.